Presented here are 20 T cell receptor beta chains from one specimen sequenced in a study of OX40 agonist ivuxolimab in advanced cancers. Data came from immunoSEQ multiplex PCR; TCRdb stores just in-frame clones and leaves some out. The repertoire holds about 34,000 clones, with over 75% as singletons. The material sequenced was CD4+ or CD8+ T cells sorted from blood, taken in a trial of the OX40 agonist ivuxolimab. Receptors originate from an adult with an advanced solid tumor such as melanoma, head and neck, liver or kidney cancer.

The chain combines TRBV23-1 with TRBJ1-2; D is uncertain. TRBV23-1 is an ORF for which the function is uncertain. V shed 0 bases and J shed 4 bases, with 9 bases lying between them. This CDR3 has 14 residues. The CDR3 DNA is TGCGCCAGCAGTCAATCAGAGGAGTCCTATGGCTACACCTTC. Its protein is CASSQSEESYGYTF.

The chain is built from TRBV5-1 and TRBJ1-6; D possibly corresponds to TRBD1 (5 bases). This CDR3 region has 16 residues. In germline, CDR1 is SGHRS, CDR2 YFSETQ. The V gene lost 5 bases and the J gene lost 7 bases, with 19 bases spanning the gap. CDR3 sequence: CASSPVYGKGNSPLHF. Here the CDR3 DNA reads TGCGCCAGCAGTCCCGTATATGGGAAGGGGAATTCACCCCTCCACTTT.

This clone qualifies as medium-sized. This chain connects TRBV13 to TRBJ1-2; 10 bases line up with TRBD1. Unmatched junction bases numbered 6, after V lost 5 bases and J lost 6 bases. The CDR3 contains 14 residues. Germline V gives CDR1 PRHDT, CDR2 FYEKMQ (reference sequence). CDR3 in DNA: TGTGCCAGCAGCGAGGAGACAGGGGGCGATGGCTACACCTTC. Its protein is CASSEETGGDGYTF.

This rearrangement joins TRBV21-1 to TRBJ2-7; TRBD2, the table's D call, lacks a check against the DNA. TRBV21-1 is labeled a pseudogene. This CDR3 has 15 residues. The CDR3: CASSKLPGIDYEQYF. The CDR3 region has the DNA TGTGCCAGCAGCAAACTTCCGGGGATTGACTACGAGCAGTACTTC.

This chain joins TRBV11-2 and TRBJ2-7; 7 bases match TRBD1. V trimming: 4 bases; J trimming: 0 bases; junction bases outside the gene matches: 15. Germline values: CDR1 SGHAT, CDR2 FQNNGV. This CDR3 region has 18 residues. In DNA, the CDR3 is TGTGCCAGCAGCTATCAACCCGGGTGGGACAGTTACTCCTACGAGCAGTACTTC. It yields the protein CASSYQPGWDSYSYEQYF.

The chain is built from TRBV6-6 and TRBJ2-7, with D maybe TRBD1 (6 bases). The CDR3 is made up of 15 amino acids. Germline V gene sequence: CDR1 MNHNY, CDR2 SVGAGI (reference sequence). The V and J ends lost 4 bases and 3 bases respectively, with 16 bases between them. The CDR3 nucleotides are TGTGCCAGCAGTTTAGGCCAGGGGTTTAGCTACGAGCAGTACTTC. Its protein product is CASSLGQGFSYEQYF.

The rearrangement uses TRBV28 and TRBJ1-5; D is unclear. The length of the CDR3 is 13 residues. The ends were cut back, 6 bases at V and 6 bases at J, with 12 bases in the middle. Germline-derived CDR1 and CDR2 are MDHEN and SYDVKM. The CDR3 coding sequence is TGTGCCAGCAGCAGCCACACAGCTCAGCCCCAGCATTTT. Encoded protein: CASSSHTAQPQHF.

The chain links TRBV7-6 to TRBJ2-5, with unresolved D. The CDR3 consists of 14 residues. The V end lost 4 bases, the J end lost 1 base, and 10 bases lay between the germline ends. Per the germline V gene, CDR1 is SGHVS and CDR2 is FNYEAQ. The DNA of the CDR3 is TGTGCCAGCAGCTATGGACGGGCCCAAGAGACCCAGTACTTC. This gives the protein CASSYGRAQETQYF.

This clone appeared a single time. The chain links TRBV5-1 to TRBJ2-5; TRBD2 aligns across 9 bases. V lost 0 bases, J lost 5 bases, and 5 bases stayed unmatched. The CDR3 is made up of 15 amino acids. Germline V gene data show CDR1 as SGHRS and CDR2 as YFSETQ. The CDR3 loop reads CASSLGAGGMETQYF. The CDR3 nucleotides read TGCGCCAGCAGCTTGGGAGCGGGGGGAATGGAGACCCAGTACTTC.

The chain joins TRBV30 to TRBJ1-5; a possible D gene is TRBD1 (6 bases). Trimming took 5 bases from V and 3 from J, leaving 14 bases between them. This CDR3 has 14 amino acids. CDR1 and CDR2 (germline): GTSNPN, SVGIG (reference sequence). The DNA for the CDR3 is TGTGCCTGGGGCCGGGACACCGACAATCAGCCCCAGCATTTT. This codes for CAWGRDTDNQPQHF.

The V and J genes are TRBV6-6 and TRBJ1-2, with 7 nucleotides matching TRBD1. The germline CDR1 and CDR2 sequences are MNHNY and SVGAGI (reference sequence). This CDR3 contains 12 residues. The trim removed 4 bases at V and 8 bases at J, leaving 4 bases unmatched. The CDR3 DNA is TGTGCCAGCAGTTCACAAGGGGGCGGCTACACCTTC. This sequence encodes CASSSQGGGYTF.

The chain employs TRBV10-2 and TRBJ2-7, with D uncertain. V was trimmed by 4 bases and J by 7 bases, leaving 14 bases between them. The CDR3 has 13 amino acids. Germline V lookup: CDR1 WSHSY, CDR2 SAAADI. CDR3 DNA: TGCGCCAGCAGTGTCATTGAAGGGCGTGAGCAGTACTTC. This sequence encodes CASSVIEGREQYF.

The chain links TRBV30 to TRBJ1-5; TRBD1 is a possible D gene (5 bases). The germline V gene has CDR1 GTSNPN and CDR2 SVGIG (reference sequence). V lost 4 bases and J 7 bases, leaving 11 bases between the germline ends. CDR3 size: 12 residues. The chain's CDR3 is CAWTMGDQPQHF. CDR3 DNA sequence: TGTGCCTGGACTATGGGGGACCAGCCCCAGCATTTT.

This clone was recorded once. The chain joins TRBV10-2 to TRBJ1-5, with 12 bases fitting TRBD1. V was pared by 4 bases and J by 0 bases, with 10 bases of the junction left unmatched. This CDR3 has 19 amino acids. Germline V gives CDR1 WSHSY, CDR2 SAAADI. This CDR3 is CASSALPGQGAYSNQPQHF. The DNA of the CDR3 is TGCGCCAGCAGTGCTTTGCCGGGACAGGGGGCTTATAGCAATCAGCCCCAGCATTTT.

This clone was counted between two and nine times. V gene TRBV9 combines with J gene TRBJ1-1, with D perhaps matching TRBD1 (6 bases). The CDR3 runs to 17 residues. Deletions cut 0 bases from V and 1 base from J, with 16 bases between. The germline CDR1 and CDR2 sequences are SGDLS and YYNGEE. The CDR3 coding sequence is TGTGCCAGCAGCGTAGAAGGTTTAAGGGGGAAGAACACTGAAGCTTTCTTT. It codes for CASSVEGLRGKNTEAFF.

The chain links TRBV5-1 to TRBJ1-1; D might be TRBD1 (5 bases). V was cut by 1 base and J by 0 bases, with 13 bases left in between. The CDR3 has 16 amino acids. Germline V gene lookup returns CDR1 SGHRS and CDR2 YFSETQ. The CDR3: CASSLWGNDMNTEAFF. For the CDR3, the DNA is TGCGCCAGCAGCTTGTGGGGGAATGACATGAACACTGAAGCTTTCTTT. The entire variable domain, with the rest obtained from reference TRBV5-1 and TRBJ1-1, is as follows: KAGVTQTPRYLIKTRGQQVTLSCSPISGHRSVSWYQQTPGQGLQFLFEYFSETQRNKGNFPGRFSGRQFSNSRSEMNVSTLELGDSALYLCASSLWGNDMNTEAFFGQGTRLTVV.

The rearrangement uses TRBV7-9 and TRBJ2-5; D perhaps matches TRBD2 (5 bases). CDR1 SEHNR and CDR2 FQNEAQ come from the germline V gene (reference sequence). Between the trimmed V and J ends, which lost 2 bases and 3 bases, there was a span of 13 bases. This CDR3 is built from 15 residues. DNA of the CDR3: TGTGCCAGCAGCTTATCCCTTACTAGAGAAGAGACCCAGTACTTC. It codes for CASSLSLTREETQYF.

This chain uses TRBV2 with TRBJ1-4, with a possible D match to TRBD1 (6 bases). Trimming removed 6 bases from V and 6 bases from J, with 14 bases in between. In germline, CDR1 is SNHLY, CDR2 FYNNEI. The CDR3 is 14 residues long. The CDR3 region has the DNA TGTGCCAGCAGGACCAGGGGAAGGGATGAAAAACTGTTTTTT. It encodes CASRTRGRDEKLFF.

V is TRBV6-1 and J is TRBJ1-5; 9 nucleotides match TRBD1. This CDR3 is built from 15 residues. The J segment lost 3 bases and the V segment lost 5 bases, leaving 5 bases of the junction unmatched. CDR1 MNHNS and CDR2 SASEGT come from the germline V gene. The CDR3 sequence is CASSRRDRDNQPQHF. For the CDR3, the DNA is TGTGCCAGCAGTCGCCGGGACAGGGACAATCAGCCCCAGCATTTT.

This clone was picked up a small number of times. The chain uses TRBV19 and TRBJ1-2; no definite D call. The V end was cut by 2 bases, the J end by 1 base, with 8 bases between. The CDR3 contains 14 residues. Germline CDR1 is LNHDA and CDR2 is SQIVND (reference sequence). Here the CDR3 reads CASSIPAGNYGYTF. The CDR3 region has the DNA TGTGCCAGTAGTATACCGGCGGGTAACTATGGCTACACCTTC.